These 20 T cell receptor beta chains originate from one sample sequenced in a study of T cell responses to AZD1222 COVID-19 vaccine. Method: immunoSEQ multiplex PCR; TCRdb's copy keeps in-frame clones and lacks some. Here the sample spans about 130,000 clones, roughly 84% being singletons. Sequences were derived from peripheral blood, sampled on day 0 of AZD1222 vaccination. The receptors come from an adult in good health.

The chain links TRBV30 to TRBJ2-3; D is undetermined. This CDR3 comprises 11 residues. Trimming removed 3 bases at V and 8 bases at J, with 9 bases between. The germline V gene encodes CDR1 GTSNPN and CDR2 SVGIG (reference sequence). CDR3 coding DNA: TGTGCCTGGAGCGTAGCAGGTACGCAGTATTTT. This encodes CAWSVAGTQYF. The entire variable domain, with the rest obtained from reference TRBV30 and TRBJ2-3, is as follows: SQTIHQWPATLVQPVGSPLSLECTVEGTSNPNLYWYRQAAGRGLQLLFYSVGIGQISSEVPQNLSASRPQDRQFILSSKKLLLSDSGFYLCAWSVAGTQYFGPGTRLTVL.

J is TRBJ1-1 and V is TRBV9; D remains ambiguous. Between the trimmed V and J ends, which lost 4 bases and 3 bases, there was a span of 22 bases. The germline V gene encodes CDR1 SGDLS and CDR2 YYNGEE. The CDR3 loop spans 17 amino acids. CDR3 in DNA: TGTGCCAGCAGCCCTAGTCGTTTGGGGAGGGCGGACACTGAAGCTTTCTTT. This codes for CASSPSRLGRADTEAFF.

The rearrangement uses TRBV19 and TRBJ1-5; D unclear. The CDR3 is 15 amino acids. The germline gives CDR1 LNHDA, CDR2 SQIVND (reference sequence). V lost 5 bases to trimming and J lost 0 bases, with 11 bases between them. This chain's CDR3 is CASSPPGISNQPQHF. CDR3 nucleotides: TGTGCCAGTAGTCCCCCGGGGATTAGCAATCAGCCCCAGCATTTT.

The genes are TRBV3-1 (or the pseudogene TRBV3-2) and TRBJ1-2; 9 positions agree with TRBD1. The V segment lost 3 bases and the J segment 2 bases; nucleotides outside the gene matches: 4. Per germline, CDR1 LGHDT and CDR2 YNNKEL (reference sequence). This CDR3 region has 15 residues. CDR3 loop: CASSQSGQGNYGYTF. CDR3 DNA: TGTGCCAGCAGCCAGTCGGGACAGGGCAACTATGGCTACACCTTC.

This chain connects TRBV28 to TRBJ1-2; 10 nucleotides agree with TRBD1. J lost 0 bases, V lost 5 bases, and 6 bases had no gene match. This CDR3 has 16 amino acids. Looked up from germline, CDR1 is MDHEN and CDR2 is SYDVKM. CDR3 protein: CASSPDRGPSNYGYTF. The CDR3 nucleotides read TGTGCCAGCAGTCCCGACAGGGGGCCCTCTAACTATGGCTACACCTTC.

V is TRBV2 and J is TRBJ1-5, with a tentative D call TRBD1 (6 bases). CDR1 and CDR2 from the germline V gene are SNHLY and FYNNEI. CDR3 length: 15 amino acids. V lost 4 bases, J lost 1 base, and 11 bases lay in between. CDR3 loop: CASSVGRGSNQPQHF. CDR3 nucleotides: TGTGCCAGCAGTGTGGGCAGGGGAAGCAATCAGCCCCAGCATTTT. The complete variable domain, with remaining parts taken from reference TRBV2 and TRBJ1-5, reads EPEVTQTPSHQVTQMGQEVILRCVPISNHLYFYWYRQILGQKVEFLVSFYNNEISEKSEIFDDQFSVERPDGSNFTLKIRSTKLEDSAMYFCASSVGRGSNQPQHFGDGTRLSIL.

V usage is TRBV28 and J usage is TRBJ1-2; the D is unclear. This CDR3 has 14 amino acids. V lost 6 bases to trimming and J lost 0 bases, with 11 bases between them. CDR1 MDHEN and CDR2 SYDVKM come from the germline V gene. The CDR3 coding sequence is TGTGCCAGCAGGGATGGTTTAGCTAACTATGGCTACACCTTC. Its protein is CASRDGLANYGYTF.

This chain uses TRBV4-1 with TRBJ1-2, with a tentative D call TRBD1 (5 bases). This CDR3 is built from 18 residues. Germline assignment: CDR1 MGHRA and CDR2 YSYEKL. Trimming took off 1 base at V and 0 bases at J, with 18 bases between the two ends. CDR3 sequence reads: CASSQGFGAGPANYGYTF. The DNA of the CDR3 is TGCGCCAGCAGCCAAGGGTTCGGGGCAGGGCCAGCTAACTATGGCTACACCTTC.

J is TRBJ1-5 and V is TRBV28, with D possibly being TRBD1 (6 bases). The length of the CDR3 is 17 residues. With 4 bases removed from V and 0 bases from J, the gap between germline ends came to 16 bases. Germline-derived CDR1 and CDR2 are MDHEN and SYDVKM. CDR3 in DNA: TGTGCCAGCAGTTCCTCTTCGACAGGCTATAGCAATCAGCCCCAGCATTTT. Its protein is CASSSSSTGYSNQPQHF.

The chain is built from TRBV7-9 and TRBJ2-3, with D possibly being TRBD1 (6 bases). Trimming left V 0 bases short and J 0 bases short, with 10 bases between. This CDR3 has 16 amino acids. Germline V gene lookup returns CDR1 SEHNR and CDR2 FQNEAQ (reference sequence). The CDR3 protein is CASSLAEGTSTDTQYF. The CDR3 nucleotides read TGTGCCAGCAGCTTAGCGGAAGGGACAAGCACAGATACGCAGTATTTT.

The CDR3 nucleotides read TGTGCCAGCCGGACAGGGGTAGGGAATCAGCCCCAGCATTTT. Its protein is CASRTGVGNQPQHF. The chain joins TRBV19 to TRBJ1-5; TRBD1 matches at 9 bases. V shed 9 bases, J shed 4 bases, and the junction held 7 bases outside the gene matches. CDR3 length equals 14 residues. Germline V CDR1 and CDR2: LNHDA, SQIVND (reference sequence).

The chain couples TRBV19 to TRBJ1-5, with a weak D call TRBD1 (6 bases). Germline CDR1 and CDR2: LNHDA and SQIVND (reference sequence). The CDR3 sequence is 19 residues long. V shed 8 bases and J shed 4 bases, with 30 bases lying between them. The CDR3 DNA follows: TGTGCCAGTTCGGGGGGACCGGACAGTTCGGTGATGGTGAATCAGCCCCAGCATTTT. Its translation is CASSGGPDSSVMVNQPQHF.

The chain combines TRBV28 with TRBJ1-5; D is unclear. Germline lookup yields CDR1 MDHEN and CDR2 SYDVKM. Trimming cost V 3 bases and J 0 bases, with 9 bases left between them. The CDR3 spans 15 residues. The CDR3 DNA is TGTGCCAGCAGTTTTGCGACATATAGCAATCAGCCCCAGCATTTT. Its protein is CASSFATYSNQPQHF. The full variable domain, its missing parts supplied by reference TRBV28 and TRBJ1-5, is DVKVTQSSRYLVKRTGEKVFLECVQDMDHENMFWYRQDPGLGLRLIYFSYDVKMKEKGDIPEGYSVSREKKERFSLILESASTNQTSMYLCASSFATYSNQPQHFGDGTRLSIL.

The chain recombines TRBV4-2 with TRBJ1-5; weak D call: TRBD1 (6 bases). The V gene's germline CDR1 is LGHNA and CDR2 YNFKEQ. Deletions cut 1 base from V and 5 bases from J, with 9 bases between. This CDR3 is built from 14 residues. The CDR3 DNA reads TGTGCCAGCAGCCAAGGGGACAAGTATCAGCCCCAGCATTTT. It translates to CASSQGDKYQPQHF.

V gene TRBV18 combines with J gene TRBJ1-3; D remains ambiguous. Trimming shortened V by 0 bases and J by 4 bases, and 7 bases separated the two germline ends. The CDR3 contains 14 residues. The germline CDR1 and CDR2 sequences are KGHSH and LQKENI. CDR3 region: CASSPPGFGNTIYF. CDR3 in DNA: TGTGCCAGCTCACCACCTGGGTTCGGAAACACCATATATTTT.

This clone was observed once. This sequence joins TRBV5-1 and TRBJ2-1; the D is unclear. The V end lost 1 base, the J end lost 0 bases, and 8 bases lay between the germline ends. The CDR3 runs to 15 residues. Germline V gene lookup returns CDR1 SGHRS and CDR2 YFSETQ. For the CDR3, the DNA is TGCGCCAGCAGCTTGTACAGAGGCTCCTACAATGAGCAGTTCTTC. Translating it yields CASSLYRGSYNEQFF.

This clone was seen a single time. This rearrangement joins TRBV7-9 to TRBJ1-6; D unresolved. V shed 2 bases and J shed 10 bases, with 9 bases lying between them. This CDR3 is 13 amino acids long. Germline V lookup: CDR1 SEHNR, CDR2 FQNEAQ (reference sequence). The CDR3 region is CASSLLTQSPLHF. The CDR3 DNA is TGTGCCAGCAGCTTACTCACCCAGTCACCCCTCCACTTT. Supplemented by reference TRBV7-9 and TRBJ1-6, the full variable domain reads DTGVSQNPRHKITKRGQNVTFRCDPISEHNRLYWYRQTLGQGPEFLTYFQNEAQLEKSRLLSDRFSAERPKGSFSTLEIQRTEQGDSAMYLCASSLLTQSPLHFGNGTRLTVT.

V and J are TRBV15 and TRBJ2-5, with unresolved D. The CDR3 extends over 14 amino acids. From germline, CDR1 is LNHNV and CDR2 YYDKDF (reference sequence). V was shortened by 0 bases and J by 2 bases, with 7 bases between the two germline ends. The CDR3 spells CATSREGQQETQYF. In nucleotides, the CDR3 is TGTGCCACCAGCAGAGAAGGGCAACAAGAGACCCAGTACTTC.

The J gene is TRBJ1-2, the V gene TRBV6-6; possible D gene TRBD1, 6 bases. In germline, CDR1 is MNHNY, CDR2 SVGAGI (reference sequence). The CDR3 loop spans 17 amino acids. V was clipped by 5 bases and J by 3 bases, with 22 bases between them. CDR3 in amino acids: CASSRIIGGGRHYGYTF. Here the CDR3 DNA reads TGTGCCAGCAGTCGAATAATAGGGGGGGGGCGGCACTATGGCTACACCTTC.

CDR3 sequence: CASSPDTGVTGELFF. The CDR3 bases are TGTGCCAGTAGTCCCGACACGGGAGTCACCGGGGAGCTGTTTTTT. The rearrangement links TRBV19 to TRBJ2-2; D perhaps matches TRBD2 (6 bases). Trimming removed 5 bases from V and 4 bases from J, with 14 bases in between. This CDR3 is built from 15 residues. CDR1 LNHDA and CDR2 SQIVND come from the germline V gene (reference sequence).